This passage covers 14 T cell receptor beta chains from one sample sequenced in a study of cytomegalovirus exposure and HLA in healthy donors. The study ran its PCR with 60 Vbeta and 13 Jbeta primers. Sequenced by immunoSEQ multiplex PCR; TCRdb stores in-frame clones only, minus some. The sample lists almost 200,000 clones; roughly 85% were seen once. Sequenced material: PBMCs. The receptor source for this set is a woman between 25 and 40 years old in good health and CMV-seropositive.

The chain joins TRBV7-2 to TRBJ1-2; D not resolved. Trimming removed 4 bases at V and 4 bases at J, with 10 bases between. CDR3 length: 13 residues. Germline V CDR1 and CDR2: SGHTA, FQGNSA. The CDR3 DNA sequence: TGTGCCAGCAGCTCCCAGATCCTCTATGGCTACACCTTC. Encoded protein: CASSSQILYGYTF. The entire variable domain, with the rest obtained from reference TRBV7-2 and TRBJ1-2, is as follows: GAGVSQSPSNKVTEKGKDVELRCDPISGHTALYWYRQSLGQGLEFLIYFQGNSAPDKSGLPSDRFSAERTGGSVSTLTIQRTQQEDSAVYLCASSSQILYGYTFGSGTRLTVV.

This clone was counted a single time. The rearrangement joins TRBV5-6 to TRBJ2-2; perhaps TRBD2 as D (6 bases). V shed 4 bases and J shed 4 bases, with 20 bases lying between them. CDR1 and CDR2 (germline): SGHDT, YYEEEE. This CDR3 has 17 residues. The CDR3 here is CASSDLRGGRTTGELFF. The CDR3 coding sequence is TGTGCCAGCAGCGATCTTCGCGGAGGGAGAACCACCGGGGAGCTGTTTTTT.

The rearrangement links TRBV5-1 to TRBJ1-3; D call uncertain. The V end was cut by 0 bases, the J end by 1 base, with 8 bases between. The germline V gene encodes CDR1 SGHRS and CDR2 YFSETQ. The CDR3 has 15 residues. In nucleotides, the CDR3 is TGCGCCAGCAGCTTGGGGACTAATTCTGGAAACACCATATATTTT. It specifies CASSLGTNSGNTIYF.

The chain combines TRBV27 with TRBJ2-7, with TRBD1 identical over 9 bases. The CDR3 sequence is 14 residues long. Germline V gene sequence: CDR1 MNHEY, CDR2 SMNVEV (reference sequence). The J segment lost 2 bases and the V segment lost 6 bases, leaving 5 bases of the junction unmatched. The CDR3 is CASSGQGFAYEQYF. CDR3 bases: TGTGCCAGCAGCGGACAGGGGTTCGCCTACGAGCAGTACTTC.

The DNA for the CDR3 is TGTGCCAGCAGCCCGACAGGCAAAGAGACCCAGTACTTC. As protein: CASSPTGKETQYF. The chain is built from TRBV7-8 and TRBJ2-5, with D perhaps matching TRBD1 (6 bases). V lost 5 bases, J lost 3 bases, and 10 bases lay in between. Germline V gives CDR1 SGHVS, CDR2 FQNEAQ. The CDR3 contains 13 residues. Looking up the rest from reference TRBV7-8 and TRBJ2-5 gives the full variable domain: GAGVSQSPRYKVAKRGQDVALRCDPISGHVSLFWYQQALGQGPEFLTYFQNEAQLDKSGLPSDRFFAERPEGSVSTLKIQRTQQEDSAVYLCASSPTGKETQYFGPGTRLLVL.

This clone was seen once. V and J are TRBV5-4 and TRBJ2-5, with 8 nucleotides matching TRBD1. Germline V CDR1 and CDR2: SGHNT, YYREEE (reference sequence). The CDR3 spans 16 residues. V shed 4 bases, J shed 2 bases, and the junction held 10 bases outside the gene matches. In DNA form, the CDR3 reads TGTGCCAGCAGCGAACGGATCGGGACAGGACAAGAGACCCAGTACTTC. Amino acids: CASSERIGTGQETQYF.

The chain uses TRBV5-1 and TRBJ2-1; 7 positions agree with TRBD2. The CDR3 is 13 residues long. V lost 3 bases to trimming and J lost 9 bases; unmatched junction nucleotides: 6. CDR1 and CDR2 from the germline V gene are SGHRS and YFSETQ. CDR3 sequence (DNA): TGCGCCAGCAGCTCCCGACTAGCCTTTGAGCAGTTCTTC. Its protein product is CASSSRLAFEQFF.

V and J are TRBV4-3 and TRBJ2-3; 7 nucleotides match TRBD2. This CDR3 spans 17 amino acids. V trimming: 4 bases; J trimming: 2 bases; junction bases outside the gene matches: 12. Per the germline V gene, CDR1 is LGHNA and CDR2 is YSLEER. CDR3 sequence: CASSPSPSGYNTDTQYF. In DNA form, the CDR3 reads TGCGCCAGCAGCCCCTCGCCTAGCGGTTATAACACAGATACGCAGTATTTT.

The chain carries TRBV5-6 and TRBJ1-6; possible D gene TRBD1, 5 bases. V was pared by 0 bases and J by 10 bases, with 11 bases between. Germline CDR1 is SGHDT and CDR2 is YYEEEE. The CDR3 length is 14 residues. The CDR3 here is CASSLAQERSPLHF. The CDR3 bases are TGTGCCAGCAGCTTGGCACAGGAAAGATCACCCCTCCACTTT.

The chain employs TRBV5-4 and TRBJ2-5; possible D gene TRBD2, 6 bases. CDR1 is SGHNT and CDR2 is YYREEE in the germline V gene (reference sequence). The CDR3 has 16 residues. The V end was cut by 0 bases, the J end by 5 bases, with 17 bases between. The CDR3 region is CASSLGGVSRRETQYF. The CDR3 coding sequence is TGTGCCAGCAGCTTGGGGGGGGTTTCACGCCGGGAGACCCAGTACTTC.

V and J are TRBV5-8 and TRBJ1-2, with a tentative D call TRBD1 (6 bases). V was clipped by 0 bases and J by 7 bases, with 10 bases between them. The CDR3 runs 13 residues. Germline V gene lookup returns CDR1 SGHTS and CDR2 YDEGEE. CDR3 in amino acids: CASSLAAGVGYTF. The CDR3 region has the DNA TGTGCCAGCAGCTTGGCGGCAGGGGTTGGCTACACCTTC.

The chain joins TRBV6-1 to TRBJ2-5; D might be TRBD2 (6 bases). CDR3 length equals 14 residues. The germline V gene encodes CDR1 MNHNS and CDR2 SASEGT. Trimming removed 3 bases at V and 5 bases at J, with 13 bases between. DNA of the CDR3: TGTGCCAGCAGTGAGGGCGGGGTTTTGGAGACCCAGTACTTC. Translating it yields CASSEGGVLETQYF.

J is TRBJ2-7 and V is TRBV7-9; weak D call: TRBD2 (6 bases). V gave up 1 base and J gave up 5 bases, with 9 bases separating them. Germline loops: CDR1 SEHNR, CDR2 FQNEAQ (reference sequence). The CDR3 totals 13 residues. CDR3 amino acids: CASSLEGLNEQYF. The CDR3 DNA follows: TGTGCCAGCAGCTTAGAGGGACTTAACGAGCAGTACTTC.

The gene calls are TRBV25-1 and TRBJ2-7, with no clear D. The CDR3 is 16 residues long. Germline V gene lookup returns CDR1 MGHDK and CDR2 SYGVNS. V was trimmed by 3 bases and J by 0 bases, leaving 15 bases between them. The CDR3 nucleotides are TGTGCCAGCAGTGAGGAACCCCGACTGAGCTCCTACGAGCAGTACTTC. Translating gives CASSEEPRLSSYEQYF.